This TCR beta chain comes out of a study of blood T cell repertoires in COVID-19. Study overall: Sites across the United States, Italy and Spain contributed samples from acute and convalescent COVID-19. The cDNA or gDNA used as material had been derived from T cells, B-cell-depleted T cells, or PBMCs.

Trimming cost V 3 bases and J 6 bases; bases outside gene matches: 5. The CDR3 covers 14 residues. The V gene's germline CDR1 is MNHEY and CDR2 SMNVEV (reference sequence). Original data processing: Using reference gene primer amplification, nucleated cell counts were estimated. Clones were read by immunoSEQ multiplex PCR, and TCRdb kept only the in-frame ones, dropping some. From that table come the V and J calls and clone size; the DNA was used to work out D and trimming. The table lists around 320,000 clones, 65% to 90% of them singletons, with around 7.8% in the top ten. The source material was peripheral blood. The origin of this receptor is a human donor in a cohort sampled during active COVID-19. The chain is built from TRBV27 and TRBJ2-3; TRBD1 agrees at 8 bases. The CDR3 is CASSLSNRGDTQYF. The CDR3 nucleotides are TGTGCCAGCAGTTTGTCAAACAGGGGGGATACGCAGTATTTT.